This T cell receptor beta chain stems from a study of blood T cells in healthy people across ages. This CDR3 is built from 15 residues. CDR1 is MNHEY, CDR2 SVGEGT, per germline. V was pared by 7 bases and J by 6 bases, with 9 bases of the junction left unmatched. A second 7 to 11 cycle PCR used barcoded and J-beta primers. Each CDR3 protein is one row after TCRdb ran MiXCR on the 5' RACE reads. The table records some 900,000 distinct CDR3 sequences, about 28% of them present only once. This clonotype was recorded many times. The receptor's source is a woman older than 75 in good health. The rearrangement links TRBV6-2 or TRBV6-3 to TRBJ1-5; 10 nucleotides agree with TRBD1. Material: blood. The CDR3 DNA reads TGTGCCAGCACCTCCGCCGGGACAGGGGCTCAGCCCCAGCATTTT. This gives the protein CASTSAGTGAQPQHF.